These 20 T cell receptor beta chains were all obtained from the same sample, sequenced in a study of blood T cell repertoires in COVID-19. Produced via immunoSEQ multiplex PCR; TCRdb's table is partial and in-frame only. The sample consists of under 500,000 clones, over 75% of them appearing once. Sequencing used PBMCs or T cells enriched from blood (not recorded which). Receptors were obtained from a man younger than 45 who had recovered from COVID-19.

The rearrangement uses TRBV5-1 and TRBJ2-7; tentatively, D is TRBD1 (5 bases). V was cut by 1 base and J by 0 bases, with 11 bases left in between. The germline CDR1 and CDR2 sequences are SGHRS and YFSETQ. CDR3 length: 15 residues. CDR3 loop: CASSLLPRASYEQYF. Written as DNA, the CDR3 is TGCGCCAGCAGCTTGCTTCCCAGGGCCTCCTACGAGCAGTACTTC.

The J gene is TRBJ1-4, the V gene TRBV19, with D perhaps TRBD1 (6 bases). Germline V gives CDR1 LNHDA, CDR2 SQIVND (reference sequence). This CDR3 has 16 residues. V was cut by 4 bases and J by 1 base, with 13 bases left in between. CDR3 sequence reads: CASSTQRGRTNEKLFF. DNA for the CDR3: TGTGCCAGTAGTACCCAGCGGGGGCGAACTAATGAAAAACTGTTTTTT.

This clone has a handful of counts. This sequence joins TRBV6-1 and TRBJ2-7; 9 nucleotides match TRBD2. J gave up 5 bases and V 5 bases, and 10 bases lay outside the gene matches. This CDR3 region has 15 residues. Germline CDR1 and CDR2: MNHNS and SASEGT. The CDR3 region is CASSSNIAGGNEQYF. CDR3 DNA sequence: TGTGCCAGCAGTTCCAATATCGCGGGAGGGAACGAGCAGTACTTC.

The chain employs TRBV5-6 and TRBJ2-1, with 9 bases matching TRBD2. V dropped 1 base and J dropped 6; count of bases not matched to a gene: 17. CDR3 length equals 19 residues. Germline V gene data show CDR1 as SGHDT and CDR2 as YYEEEE. CDR3 in DNA: TGTGCCAGCAGCTTGTCCCTAGCGGGATCCCAGAGACGGCGCAATGAGCAGTTCTTC. Translated: CASSLSLAGSQRRRNEQFF.

The chain recombines TRBV28 with TRBJ1-6; TRBD1 might be the D (5 bases). Germline values: CDR1 MDHEN, CDR2 SYDVKM. The CDR3 sequence is 21 residues long. V gave up 5 bases and J gave up 1 base, with 27 bases separating them. In DNA, the CDR3 is TGTGCCAGCAGTCTCACCTGGGACTCCTGGAACATTGGGTCCTATAATTCACCCCTCCACTTT. Its translation: CASSLTWDSWNIGSYNSPLHF.

This clone has only one observation. The V gene is TRBV12-5, the J gene TRBJ1-6, with TRBD1 identical over 11 bases. Trimming at V came to 5 bases and at J to 10 bases, leaving 4 bases not matched to a gene. The CDR3 runs to 14 residues. CDR1 LGHNT and CDR2 FRNRAP come from the germline V gene. In DNA, the CDR3 is TGTGCTAGTGGTCTGGGACAGGGGGTGTCACCCCTCCACTTT. Protein: CASGLGQGVSPLHF.

This rearrangement joins TRBV5-4 to TRBJ2-3, with a tentative D call TRBD1 (6 bases). This CDR3 region has 13 residues. The V end lost 7 bases, the J end lost 5 bases, and 14 bases lay between the germline ends. Germline V gene lookup returns CDR1 SGHNT and CDR2 YYREEE (reference sequence). DNA for the CDR3: TGTGCCAGCGGGTCAGGGGCGGGAGATACGCAGTATTTT. It yields the protein CASGSGAGDTQYF. The whole variable domain, remainder taken from reference TRBV5-4 and TRBJ2-3, is ETGVTQSPTHLIKTRGQQVTLRCSSQSGHNTVSWYQQALGQGPQFIFQYYREEENGRGNFPPRFSGLQFPNYSSELNVNALELDDSALYLCASGSGAGDTQYFGPGTRLTVL.

The V and J genes are TRBV7-2 and TRBJ2-7; 8 positions match TRBD2. Per germline, CDR1 SGHTA and CDR2 FQGNSA. This CDR3 comprises 14 residues. The ends lost 5 bases at V and 2 bases at J; junction bases unmatched: 5. Here the CDR3 reads CASSGTRGAYEQYF. The CDR3 DNA follows: TGTGCCAGCAGCGGGACTAGGGGGGCCTACGAGCAGTACTTC. Full variable domain (outside the CDR3, taken from reference TRBV7-2 and TRBJ2-7): GAGVSQSPSNKVTEKGKDVELRCDPISGHTALYWYRQSLGQGLEFLIYFQGNSAPDKSGLPSDRFSAERTGGSVSTLTIQRTQQEDSAVYLCASSGTRGAYEQYFGPGTRLTVT.

The chain uses TRBV2 and TRBJ2-7; 7 bases are a match to TRBD1. CDR1 and CDR2 from the germline V gene are SNHLY and FYNNEI. V trimming: 6 bases; J trimming: 3 bases; junction bases outside the gene matches: 11. The CDR3 loop spans 15 amino acids. CDR3 DNA sequence: TGTGCCAGCAGGGAAAGTGGGACAGAGTTCTACGAGCAGTACTTC. Its translation: CASRESGTEFYEQYF.

The chain employs TRBV10-2 and TRBJ1-1, with unresolved D. V was pared by 4 bases and J by 0 bases, with 6 bases between. Germline V gives CDR1 WSHSY, CDR2 SAAADI. The CDR3 loop spans 13 amino acids. CDR3 in DNA: TGCGCCAGCAGTGTAGCTCTGAACACTGAAGCTTTCTTT. Protein sequence: CASSVALNTEAFF.

The chain employs TRBV5-8 and TRBJ2-2; tentative D call: TRBD1 (5 bases). The CDR3 is 16 amino acids. Germline loops: CDR1 SGHTS, CDR2 YDEGEE. The ends were cut back, 0 bases at V and 3 bases at J, with 12 bases in the middle. CDR3 amino acids: CASSLAMGLHTGELFF. The CDR3 region has the DNA TGTGCCAGCAGCTTGGCGATGGGGCTGCACACCGGGGAGCTGTTTTTT.

The chain couples TRBV24-1 to TRBJ1-2; possibly TRBD1 for D (5 bases). Germline V gene data show CDR1 as KGHDR and CDR2 as SFDVKD. This CDR3 region has 15 residues. V was clipped by 2 bases and J by 0 bases, with 9 bases between them. CDR3 sequence: CATSDSDRTNYGYTF. CDR3 nucleotide sequence: TGTGCCACCAGTGATTCCGACAGAACTAACTATGGCTACACCTTC.

This clone was observed once. The CDR3 loop reads CASSGQGRYGYTF. For the CDR3, the DNA is TGTGCCAGCAGCGGACAGGGGCGCTATGGCTACACCTTC. The chain is built from TRBV9 and TRBJ1-2; 8 bases map to TRBD1. The junction had 2 bases not matched to a gene; V was cut back by 3 bases and J by 4 bases. This CDR3 spans 13 amino acids. Germline loops: CDR1 SGDLS, CDR2 YYNGEE.

V is TRBV4-1 and J is TRBJ2-1; unclear D gene. V lost 0 bases to trimming and J lost 0 bases, with 9 bases between them. Germline-derived CDR1 and CDR2 are MGHRA and YSYEKL. This CDR3 is 16 amino acids long. The CDR3 spells CASSQEASVSYNEQFF. The DNA for the CDR3 is TGCGCCAGCAGCCAAGAAGCCAGCGTCTCCTACAATGAGCAGTTCTTC.

The V and J genes are TRBV18 and TRBJ1-5; TRBD1 aligns across 7 bases. The CDR3 length is 14 residues. Germline V gene sequence: CDR1 KGHSH, CDR2 LQKENI. Trimming cost V 3 bases and J 5 bases; bases outside gene matches: 4. For the CDR3, the DNA is TGTGCCAGCTCACCGGGACAGAACTATCAGCCCCAGCATTTT. Protein product: CASSPGQNYQPQHF.

This clone was picked up a small number of times. The chain has TRBV3-1 (or the pseudogene TRBV3-2) and TRBJ1-1; D is perhaps TRBD1 (6 bases). The CDR3 runs to 16 residues. Germline V gene sequence: CDR1 LGHDT, CDR2 YNNKEL (reference sequence). Trimming removed 3 bases from V and 5 bases from J, with 19 bases in between. DNA for the CDR3: TGTGCCAGCAGCCAGCGCCAGACAGGATCAGGTACTGAAGCTTTCTTT. Translation: CASSQRQTGSGTEAFF.

The chain joins TRBV27 to TRBJ2-5; 8 positions match TRBD1. In germline, CDR1 is MNHEY, CDR2 SMNVEV (reference sequence). CDR3 size: 13 residues. Trimming removed 5 bases from V and 6 bases from J; junction bases left unmatched: 5. The CDR3 here is CASSGGQEKTQYF. CDR3 nucleotides: TGTGCCAGCAGTGGGGGACAGGAAAAGACCCAGTACTTC.

The gene calls are TRBV27 and TRBJ2-7; 9 nucleotides agree with TRBD2. V dropped 4 bases and J dropped 4; count of bases not matched to a gene: 5. This CDR3 is 14 amino acids long. CDR1 is MNHEY, CDR2 SMNVEV, per germline (reference sequence). In DNA, the CDR3 is TGTGCCAGCAGTTGGGCTAGCGGGATTTACGAGCAGTACTTC. Protein: CASSWASGIYEQYF.

The gene calls are TRBV24-1 and TRBJ2-2; no definite D call. The germline CDR1 and CDR2 sequences are KGHDR and SFDVKD. The CDR3 has 12 residues. Trimming took 5 bases from V and 5 from J, leaving 5 bases between them. CDR3 amino acids: CATSGYTGELFF. For the CDR3, the DNA is TGTGCCACCAGTGGCTATACCGGGGAGCTGTTTTTT.

The rearrangement joins TRBV18 to TRBJ2-2; D gene ambiguous. The V gene's germline CDR1 is KGHSH and CDR2 LQKENI. CDR3 length: 14 residues. Trimming cost V 2 bases and J 1 base, with 5 bases left between them. The CDR3 spells CASSPSGNTGELFF. The CDR3 nucleotides read TGTGCCAGCTCACCATCAGGGAACACCGGGGAGCTGTTTTTT.